This entry features one T cell receptor (beta chain) sequence. This record belongs to a study of patients and donors after allogeneic stem cell transplantation. Germline values: CDR1 MNHEY, CDR2 SVGAGI. With 4 bases clipped from V and 2 bases from J, the junction kept 14 bases outside the gene matches. The CDR3 length is 18 residues. TCRdb re-analysed the RT-PCR reads in MiXCR, keeping a single row per CDR3 protein. The sample contains about 410,000 distinct CDR3 sequences, 16% of which appear only once. This TCR was sampled from a human donor who was either an allogeneic HSCT recipient or a stem cell or donor lymphocyte infusion donor (not recorded which). It is not recorded whose cells these are; they may come from a transplant donor. The chain carries TRBV6-5 and TRBJ2-3, with 8 positions matching TRBD2. Material for sequencing was blood, either unsorted or a sorted T cell fraction (not recorded which). The DNA for the CDR3 is TGTGCCAGCAGTTGGGGTTCGGGTCGGGGGGGCGACACAGATACGCAGTATTTT. Translated, it gives CASSWGSGRGGDTDTQYF.